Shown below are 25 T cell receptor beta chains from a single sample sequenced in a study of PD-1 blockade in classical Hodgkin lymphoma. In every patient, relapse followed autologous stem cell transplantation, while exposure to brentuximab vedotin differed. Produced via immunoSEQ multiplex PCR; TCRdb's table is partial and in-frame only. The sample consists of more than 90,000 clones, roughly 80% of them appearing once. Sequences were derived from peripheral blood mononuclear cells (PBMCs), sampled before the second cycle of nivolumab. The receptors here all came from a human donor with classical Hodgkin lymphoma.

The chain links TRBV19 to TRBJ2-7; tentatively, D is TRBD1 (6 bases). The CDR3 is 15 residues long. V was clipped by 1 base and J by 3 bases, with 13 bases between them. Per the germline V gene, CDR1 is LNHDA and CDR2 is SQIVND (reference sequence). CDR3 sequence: CASSIGQEDFYEQYF. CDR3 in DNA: TGTGCCAGTAGTATAGGACAGGAGGACTTCTACGAGCAGTACTTC.

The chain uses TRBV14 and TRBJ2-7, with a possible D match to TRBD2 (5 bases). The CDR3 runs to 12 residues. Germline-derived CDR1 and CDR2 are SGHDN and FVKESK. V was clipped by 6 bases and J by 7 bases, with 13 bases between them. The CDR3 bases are TGTGCCAGCAGTCGGGATTTCACAGAGCAGTACTTC. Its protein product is CASSRDFTEQYF.

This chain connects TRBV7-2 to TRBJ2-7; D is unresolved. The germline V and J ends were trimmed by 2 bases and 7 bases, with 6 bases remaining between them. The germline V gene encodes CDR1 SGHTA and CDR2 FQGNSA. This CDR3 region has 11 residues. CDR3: CASSLKLEQYF. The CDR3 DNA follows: TGTGCCAGCAGCTTAAAACTAGAGCAGTACTTC.

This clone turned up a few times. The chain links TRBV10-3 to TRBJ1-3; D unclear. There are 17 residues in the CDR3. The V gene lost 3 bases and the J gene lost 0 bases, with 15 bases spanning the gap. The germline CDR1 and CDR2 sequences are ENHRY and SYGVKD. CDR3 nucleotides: TGTGCCATCAGTGAAGCCCGTACAGCGTCCTCTGGAAACACCATATATTTT. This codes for CAISEARTASSGNTIYF.

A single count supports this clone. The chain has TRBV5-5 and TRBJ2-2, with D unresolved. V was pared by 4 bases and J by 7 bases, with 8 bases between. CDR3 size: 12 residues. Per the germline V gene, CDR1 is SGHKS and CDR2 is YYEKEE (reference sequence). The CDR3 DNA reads TGTGCCAGCAGCCCTAATCTCGGGGAGCTGTTTTTT. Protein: CASSPNLGELFF. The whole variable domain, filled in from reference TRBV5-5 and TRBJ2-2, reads DAGVTQSPTHLIKTRGQQVTLRCSPISGHKSVSWYQQVLGQGPQFIFQYYEKEERGRGNFPDRFSARQFPNYSSELNVNALLLGDSALYLCASSPNLGELFFGEGSRLTVL.

This CDR3 is CASSVANTGELFF. The CDR3 bases are TGTGCCAGCAGCGTCGCGAACACCGGGGAGCTGTTTTTT. J is TRBJ2-2 and V is TRBV7-3; D gene ambiguous. Trimming cost V 5 bases and J 0 bases, with 4 bases left between them. This CDR3 has 13 amino acids. Germline V lookup: CDR1 SGHTA, CDR2 FQGTGA.

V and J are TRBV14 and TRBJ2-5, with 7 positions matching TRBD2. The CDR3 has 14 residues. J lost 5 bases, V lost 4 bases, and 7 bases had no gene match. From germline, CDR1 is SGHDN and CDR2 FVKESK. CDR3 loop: CASSPLLAVETQYF. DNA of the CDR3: TGTGCCAGCAGCCCCCTGCTAGCGGTGGAGACCCAGTACTTC.

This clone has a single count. CDR3 in amino acids: CASSATGGASYEQYF. DNA of the CDR3: TGTGCCAGCAGTGCGACAGGGGGCGCTTCCTACGAGCAGTACTTC. The chain combines TRBV6-1 with TRBJ2-7, with 10 bases matching TRBD1. Germline V gives CDR1 MNHNS, CDR2 SASEGT. V lost 4 bases and J lost 1; bases outside the gene matches: 4. The CDR3 covers 15 residues.

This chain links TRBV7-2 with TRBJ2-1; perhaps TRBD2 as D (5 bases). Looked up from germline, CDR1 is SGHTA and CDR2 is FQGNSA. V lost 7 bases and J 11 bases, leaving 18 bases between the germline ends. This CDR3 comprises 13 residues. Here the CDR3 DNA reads TGTGCCAGCACCCTTAGAAGTCGGGAACAGCAGTTCTTC. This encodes CASTLRSREQQFF. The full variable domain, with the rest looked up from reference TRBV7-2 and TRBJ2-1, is GAGVSQSPSNKVTEKGKDVELRCDPISGHTALYWYRQSLGQGLEFLIYFQGNSAPDKSGLPSDRFSAERTGGSVSTLTIQRTQQEDSAVYLCASTLRSREQQFFGPGTRLTVL.

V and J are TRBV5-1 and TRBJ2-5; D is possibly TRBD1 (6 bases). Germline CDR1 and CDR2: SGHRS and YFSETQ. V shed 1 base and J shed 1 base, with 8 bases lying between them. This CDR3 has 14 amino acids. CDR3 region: CASSLRQVQETQYF. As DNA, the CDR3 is TGCGCCAGCAGCTTGAGACAGGTCCAAGAGACCCAGTACTTC.

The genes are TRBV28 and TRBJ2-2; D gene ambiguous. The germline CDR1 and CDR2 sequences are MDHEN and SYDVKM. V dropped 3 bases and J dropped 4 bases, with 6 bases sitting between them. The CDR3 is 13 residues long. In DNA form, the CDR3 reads TGTGCCAGCAGTTTGGGCGGCACCGGGGAGCTGTTTTTT. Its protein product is CASSLGGTGELFF.

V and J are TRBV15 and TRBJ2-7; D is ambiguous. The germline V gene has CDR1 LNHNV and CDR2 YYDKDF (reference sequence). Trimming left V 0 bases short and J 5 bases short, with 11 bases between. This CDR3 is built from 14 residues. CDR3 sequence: CATSRDPNYNEQYF. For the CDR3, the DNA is TGTGCCACCAGCAGAGATCCGAACTACAACGAGCAGTACTTC.

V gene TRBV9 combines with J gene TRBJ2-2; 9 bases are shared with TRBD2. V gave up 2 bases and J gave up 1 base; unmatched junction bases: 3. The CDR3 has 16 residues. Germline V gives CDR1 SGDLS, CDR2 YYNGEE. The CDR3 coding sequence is TGTGCCAGCAGCGTTCGACTAGCGGAGAACACCGGGGAGCTGTTTTTT. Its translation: CASSVRLAENTGELFF.

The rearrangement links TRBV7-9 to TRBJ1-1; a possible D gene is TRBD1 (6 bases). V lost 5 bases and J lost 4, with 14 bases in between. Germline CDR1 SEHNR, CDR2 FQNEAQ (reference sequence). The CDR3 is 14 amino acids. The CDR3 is CASSPQGMSTEAFF. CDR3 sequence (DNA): TGTGCCAGCAGCCCCCAGGGGATGAGCACTGAAGCTTTCTTT. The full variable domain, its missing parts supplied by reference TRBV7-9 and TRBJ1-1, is DTGVSQNPRHKITKRGQNVTFRCDPISEHNRLYWYRQTLGQGPEFLTYFQNEAQLEKSRLLSDRFSAERPKGSFSTLEIQRTEQGDSAMYLCASSPQGMSTEAFFGQGTRLTVV.

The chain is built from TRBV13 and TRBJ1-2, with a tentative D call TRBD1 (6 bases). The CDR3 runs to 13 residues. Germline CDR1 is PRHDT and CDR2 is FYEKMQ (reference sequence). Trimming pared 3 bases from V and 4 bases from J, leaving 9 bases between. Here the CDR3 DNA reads TGTGCCAGCAGCTTGAGGGGGATCTATGGCTACACCTTC. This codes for CASSLRGIYGYTF.

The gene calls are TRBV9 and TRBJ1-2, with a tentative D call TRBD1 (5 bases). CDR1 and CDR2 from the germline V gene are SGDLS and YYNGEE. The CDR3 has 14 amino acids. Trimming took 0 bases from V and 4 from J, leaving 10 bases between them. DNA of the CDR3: TGTGCCAGCAGCGTAGCGGGACTCAGCTATGGCTACACCTTC. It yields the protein CASSVAGLSYGYTF.

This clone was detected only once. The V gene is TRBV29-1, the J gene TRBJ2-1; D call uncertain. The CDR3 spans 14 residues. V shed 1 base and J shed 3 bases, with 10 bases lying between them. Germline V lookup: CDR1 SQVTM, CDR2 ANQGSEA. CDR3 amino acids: CSVEVGGNYNEQFF. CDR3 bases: TGCAGCGTTGAAGTTGGCGGTAACTACAATGAGCAGTTCTTC.

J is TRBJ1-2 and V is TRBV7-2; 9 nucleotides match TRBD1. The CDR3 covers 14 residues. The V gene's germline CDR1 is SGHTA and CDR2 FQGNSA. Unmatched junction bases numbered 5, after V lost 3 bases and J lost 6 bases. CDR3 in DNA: TGTGCCAGCAGCTTCACAGGGGGCGGGGATGGCTACACCTTC. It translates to CASSFTGGGDGYTF.

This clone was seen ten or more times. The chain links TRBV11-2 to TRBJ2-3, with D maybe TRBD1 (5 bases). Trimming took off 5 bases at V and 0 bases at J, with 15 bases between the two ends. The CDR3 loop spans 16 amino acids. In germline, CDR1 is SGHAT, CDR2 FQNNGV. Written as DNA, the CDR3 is TGTGCCAGCAGCCAAGGGGTTGCCTCTAGCACAGATACGCAGTATTTT. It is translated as CASSQGVASSTDTQYF.

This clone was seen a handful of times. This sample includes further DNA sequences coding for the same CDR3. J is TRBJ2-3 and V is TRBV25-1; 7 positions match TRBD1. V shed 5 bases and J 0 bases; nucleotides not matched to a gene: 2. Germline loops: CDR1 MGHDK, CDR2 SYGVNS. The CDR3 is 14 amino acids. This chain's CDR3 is CASSRQGSTDTQYF. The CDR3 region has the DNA TGTGCCAGCAGTAGACAGGGAAGCACAGATACGCAGTATTTT.

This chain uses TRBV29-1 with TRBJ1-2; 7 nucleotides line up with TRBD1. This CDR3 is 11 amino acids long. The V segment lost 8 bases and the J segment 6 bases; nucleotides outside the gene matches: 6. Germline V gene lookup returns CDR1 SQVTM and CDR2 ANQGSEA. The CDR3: CSSATGDGYTF. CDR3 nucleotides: TGCAGCTCCGCTACAGGGGATGGCTACACCTTC.

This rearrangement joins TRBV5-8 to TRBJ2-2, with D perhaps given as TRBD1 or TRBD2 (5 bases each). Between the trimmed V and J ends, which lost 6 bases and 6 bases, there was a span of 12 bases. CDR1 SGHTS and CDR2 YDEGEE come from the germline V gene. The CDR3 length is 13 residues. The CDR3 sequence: CASKRDRAGELFF. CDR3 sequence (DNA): TGTGCCAGCAAAAGGGACCGCGCCGGGGAGCTGTTTTTT.

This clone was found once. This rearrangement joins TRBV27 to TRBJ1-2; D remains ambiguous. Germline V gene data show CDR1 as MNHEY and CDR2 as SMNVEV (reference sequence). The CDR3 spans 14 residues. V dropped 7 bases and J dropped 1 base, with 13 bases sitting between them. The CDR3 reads CASKSPANNYGYTF. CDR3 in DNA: TGTGCCAGCAAATCGCCAGCTAATAACTATGGCTACACCTTC.

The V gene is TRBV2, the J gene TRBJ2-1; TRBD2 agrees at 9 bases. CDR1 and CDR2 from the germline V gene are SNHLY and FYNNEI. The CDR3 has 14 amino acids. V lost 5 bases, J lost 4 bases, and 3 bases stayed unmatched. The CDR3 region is CASSLTSGYNEQFF. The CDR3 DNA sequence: TGTGCCAGCAGTCTGACTAGCGGTTACAATGAGCAGTTCTTC.

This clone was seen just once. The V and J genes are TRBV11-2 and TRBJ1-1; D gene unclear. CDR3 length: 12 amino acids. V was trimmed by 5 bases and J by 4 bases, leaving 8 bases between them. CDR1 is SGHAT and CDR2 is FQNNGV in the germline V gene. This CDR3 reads CASSQQVTEAFF. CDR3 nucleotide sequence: TGTGCCAGCAGCCAACAAGTCACTGAAGCTTTCTTT.